This passage covers 10 T cell receptor beta chains from one sample sequenced in a study of blood T cell repertoires in COVID-19. Clones were read by immunoSEQ multiplex PCR, and TCRdb kept only the in-frame ones, dropping some. The repertoire holds about 300,000 clones, with approximately 90% as singletons. Sequenced input: PBMCs or T cells enriched from blood (not recorded which). The receptors originated from a young man who had recovered from COVID-19.

The chain joins TRBV20-1 to TRBJ1-2; 8 bases match TRBD1. The CDR3 loop spans 11 amino acids. Per germline, CDR1 DFQATT and CDR2 SNEGSKA (reference sequence). CDR3 DNA: TGCAGACCAGGGGGCGACTATGGCTACACCTTC. This sequence encodes CRPGGDYGYTF.

The chain recombines TRBV28 with TRBJ2-7; TRBD1 matches 10 bases. J was trimmed by 2 bases and V by 7 bases; bases with no gene match: 5. The CDR3 is made up of 14 amino acids. Germline CDR1 and CDR2: MDHEN and SYDVKM. CDR3 loop: CASTTGTGAYEQYF. In DNA form, the CDR3 reads TGTGCCAGCACCACCGGGACAGGGGCCTACGAGCAGTACTTC.

With regard to this clone: Other DNA variants within this sample encode the same CDR3. J is TRBJ1-2 and V is TRBV12-3 or TRBV12-4; no definite D call. V was trimmed by 3 bases and J by 5 bases, leaving 10 bases between them. This CDR3 is built from 13 residues. This chain's CDR3 is CASSFSGVYGYTF. As DNA, the CDR3 is TGTGCCAGCAGTTTCTCCGGGGTTTATGGCTACACCTTC.

The chain combines TRBV7-2 with TRBJ1-5; D uncertain. The germline gives CDR1 SGHTA, CDR2 FQGNSA. This CDR3 has 13 residues. V lost 5 bases, J lost 5 bases, and 10 bases lay in between. CDR3 DNA: TGTGCCAGCAGCCTGGAGAGGGATCAGCCCCAGCATTTT. As protein: CASSLERDQPQHF.

The chain carries TRBV14 and TRBJ1-6, with 9 bases matching TRBD1. Per germline, CDR1 SGHDN and CDR2 FVKESK. V lost 3 bases to trimming and J lost 7 bases; unmatched junction nucleotides: 7. This CDR3 has 16 residues. Here the CDR3 DNA reads TGTGCCAGCAGCCAGGGGCCGGGACAGGGAAATTCACCCCTCCACTTT. It encodes CASSQGPGQGNSPLHF.

In this sample, this clone turned up once. This chain uses TRBV3-1 (or the pseudogene TRBV3-2) with TRBJ1-1, with D tentatively TRBD1 (6 bases). The CDR3 covers 14 residues. Germline lookup yields CDR1 LGHDT and CDR2 YNNKEL (reference sequence). V lost 5 bases, J lost 1 base, and 11 bases lay in between. The CDR3 spells CASSKGVGNTEAFF. Here the CDR3 DNA reads TGTGCCAGCAGCAAGGGGGTGGGGAACACTGAAGCTTTCTTT.

In its sample, this clone was seen once. The chain employs TRBV24-1 and TRBJ2-7, with D possibly matching TRBD1 (5 bases). V gave up 3 bases and J gave up 3 bases, with 8 bases separating them. In germline, CDR1 is KGHDR, CDR2 SFDVKD. The CDR3 loop spans 13 amino acids. CDR3 sequence: CATSDGAVYEQYF. In nucleotides, the CDR3 is TGTGCCACCAGTGATGGGGCCGTCTACGAGCAGTACTTC.

The chain joins TRBV19 to TRBJ2-7, with D maybe TRBD1 (6 bases). This CDR3 has 15 residues. The V gene lost 3 bases and the J gene lost 7 bases, with 19 bases spanning the gap. Germline lookup yields CDR1 LNHDA and CDR2 SQIVND (reference sequence). The CDR3 region has the DNA TGTGCCAGTAGTATCGGGCCCGGGACAAGAAGAGAGCAGTACTTC. This encodes CASSIGPGTRREQYF.

The V gene is TRBV28, the J gene TRBJ1-2; TRBD1 matches 9 bases. The CDR3 has 12 residues. Germline V gene data show CDR1 as MDHEN and CDR2 as SYDVKM. The V gene end was trimmed by 4 bases and the J gene end by 8 bases; junction bases not matched to a gene: 2. The CDR3 DNA follows: TGTGCCAGCAGTTCCACAGGGGGCGGCTACACCTTC. Protein product: CASSSTGGGYTF.

V and J are TRBV5-1 and TRBJ1-1, with D perhaps matching TRBD1 (6 bases). Trimming left V 0 bases short and J 0 bases short, with 12 bases between. In germline, CDR1 is SGHRS, CDR2 YFSETQ. The length of the CDR3 is 16 residues. The CDR3: CASSLVAGVVNTEAFF. In nucleotides, the CDR3 is TGCGCCAGCAGCTTGGTGGCAGGGGTCGTGAACACTGAAGCTTTCTTT.